The sequence of this TCR beta chain was determined in a study of blood T cell repertoires in COVID-19. About the research overall: Acute-phase and convalescent COVID-19 samples originated in the United States, Italy and Spain.

Libraries were prepared by immunoSEQ multiplex PCR; TCRdb keeps only in-frame clonotypes and omits some of them. Seen here are some 80,000 clones, around 83% observed once, and the top ten hold around a fifth. Per the germline V gene, CDR1 is SGHNT and CDR2 is YYREEE (reference sequence). Germline trimming cut 1 base from V and 12 bases from J; bases unmatched to any gene: 12. The length of the CDR3 is 14 residues. The TCR originated in a woman older than 75 in a cohort sampled during active or convalescent COVID-19. The chain links TRBV5-4 to TRBJ2-5, with 7 bases identical to TRBD2. Source material: peripheral blood. As DNA, the CDR3 is TGTGCCAGCAGCTTGCGTGCGGGGGACCCTAAGGAGTACTTC. Translation gives CASSLRAGDPKEYF.